This T cell receptor (beta chain) is from a study of Graves' ophthalmopathy and Graves' hyperthyroidism. Patients were excluded if they had other autoimmune diseases or uncontrolled infections, and likewise if pregnancy or lactation applied. Germline V gene data show CDR1 as LNHDA and CDR2 as SQIVND (reference sequence). This CDR3 comprises 13 residues. Transcripts of RNA were the source for amplifying TCR beta CDR3 regions. The first round was an RT-PCR with HTBI primers, and the second round was a multiplex PCR. Each CDR3 protein is one row after TCRdb ran MiXCR on the multiplex PCR reads. The sample contains 40,000 to 45,000 distinct CDR3 sequences, 52% of which appear only once. Study-level points and caveats: From stable hyperthyroidism, ophthalmopathy was separated by a 13-signature model with just under 90% sensitivity and about 81% specificity. Most thyroid clonotypes expanded beyond 0.001 frequency were also found in blood.

At least ten counts were recorded for this clonotype. Its antigen is still unknown. This receptor was obtained from an adult man with Graves' ophthalmopathy. What was sequenced was peripheral blood. The V and J genes are TRBV19 and TRBJ1-5; D is unresolved. For the CDR3, the DNA is TGTGCTGTAGGGAGTTATAGCAATCAGCCCCAGCATTTT. Translation: CAVGSYSNQPQHF.